Listed here are 10 T cell receptor beta chains from one sample, sequenced in a study of cytomegalovirus exposure and HLA in healthy donors. The PCR ran on 60 Vbeta and 13 Jbeta primers. TCRdb's copy holds only in-frame clones and misses some; the assay was immunoSEQ multiplex PCR. The data include around 76,000 clones; the top ten clones carry roughly 1.5%. Material: PBMCs. The origin of the receptors is a woman aged 55-69 years in good health and CMV-seronegative.

V and J are TRBV7-2 and TRBJ2-3; no clear D gene. Looked up from germline, CDR1 is SGHTA and CDR2 is FQGNSA. Trimming took 1 base from V and 0 from J, leaving 8 bases between them. The CDR3 totals 15 residues. In nucleotides, the CDR3 is TGTGCCAGCAGCTTAGTTGCGCTAAGCACAGATACGCAGTATTTT. Translation: CASSLVALSTDTQYF. Looking up the rest from reference TRBV7-2 and TRBJ2-3 gives the full variable domain: GAGVSQSPSNKVTEKGKDVELRCDPISGHTALYWYRQSLGQGLEFLIYFQGNSAPDKSGLPSDRFSAERTGGSVSTLTIQRTQQEDSAVYLCASSLVALSTDTQYFGPGTRLTVL.

V usage is TRBV15 and J usage is TRBJ2-2; D gene uncertain. Germline CDR1 LNHNV, CDR2 YYDKDF (reference sequence). CDR3 length equals 16 residues. V was shortened by 1 base and J by 0 bases, with 9 bases between the two germline ends. The CDR3 region is CATSRAGAANTGELFF. The CDR3 nucleotides are TGTGCCACCAGCAGAGCCGGCGCGGCGAACACCGGGGAGCTGTTTTTT.

The rearrangement links TRBV18 to TRBJ2-7; tentatively, D is TRBD2 (5 bases). The V end was cut by 2 bases, the J end by 4 bases, with 15 bases between. The CDR3 runs to 15 residues. From germline, CDR1 is KGHSH and CDR2 LQKENI. The CDR3 is CASSPSLANKYEQYF. CDR3 bases: TGTGCCAGCTCACCAAGCCTAGCCAATAAATACGAGCAGTACTTC.

The rearrangement uses TRBV7-8 and TRBJ2-7; 7 positions agree with TRBD1. The CDR3 has 16 residues. V lost 5 bases to trimming and J lost 3 bases; unmatched junction nucleotides: 13. Germline V gives CDR1 SGHVS, CDR2 FQNEAQ. The chain's CDR3 is CASSKSPGQSFYEQYF. The CDR3 DNA is TGTGCCAGCAGCAAATCCCCGGGACAGAGTTTCTACGAGCAGTACTTC. Full variable domain (missing parts from reference TRBV7-8 and TRBJ2-7): GAGVSQSPRYKVAKRGQDVALRCDPISGHVSLFWYQQALGQGPEFLTYFQNEAQLDKSGLPSDRFFAERPEGSVSTLKIQRTQQEDSAVYLCASSKSPGQSFYEQYFGPGTRLTVT.

V gene TRBV9 combines with J gene TRBJ1-4, with 8 bases lining up with TRBD1. J lost 7 bases, V lost 0 bases, and 5 bases had no gene match. The CDR3 runs 15 residues. Germline CDR1 reads SGDLS; CDR2 reads YYNGEE. The CDR3 coding sequence is TGTGCCAGCAGCGTAGGAACAGGGGGAGTTGAAAAACTGTTTTTT. Residues: CASSVGTGGVEKLFF. The full variable domain, with the rest looked up from reference TRBV9 and TRBJ1-4, is DSGVTQTPKHLITATGQRVTLRCSPRSGDLSVYWYQQSLDQGLQFLIQYYNGEERAKGNILERFSAQQFPDLHSELNLSSLELGDSALYFCASSVGTGGVEKLFFGSGTQLSVL.

CDR3 protein: CASSSLSRVQPQHF. The CDR3 DNA reads TGTGCCAGCAGCTCTTTATCCAGGGTTCAGCCCCAGCATTTT. The chain links TRBV7-9 to TRBJ1-5; D is perhaps TRBD1 (5 bases). Trimming took off 4 bases at V and 6 bases at J, with 13 bases between the two ends. The germline CDR1 and CDR2 sequences are SEHNR and FQNEAQ (reference sequence). This CDR3 has 14 residues.

The V and J genes are TRBV7-2 and TRBJ1-5; D not resolved. V was clipped by 3 bases and J by 2 bases, with 8 bases between them. The CDR3 runs to 14 residues. Germline CDR1 is SGHTA and CDR2 is FQGNSA. The CDR3 DNA is TGTGCCAGCAGCTTTGACATGGGCAATCAGCCCCAGCATTTT. It translates to CASSFDMGNQPQHF.

The chain is built from TRBV5-8 and TRBJ2-2; 12 bases agree with TRBD2. The V gene end was trimmed by 0 bases and the J gene end by 5 bases; junction bases not matched to a gene: 2. The CDR3 length is 16 residues. The germline V gene encodes CDR1 SGHTS and CDR2 YDEGEE. CDR3 in amino acids: CASSLGLAGETGELFF. CDR3 nucleotides: TGTGCCAGCAGCTTGGGACTAGCGGGAGAAACCGGGGAGCTGTTTTTT.

The V call is TRBV28, the J call TRBJ2-1, with TRBD1 matching over 7 bases. The V and J ends lost 6 bases and 4 bases, in that order; junction bases with no gene match: 12. CDR1 and CDR2 from the germline V gene are MDHEN and SYDVKM. The CDR3 runs to 16 residues. This chain's CDR3 is CASRSPEGAAYNEQFF. The CDR3 coding sequence is TGTGCCAGCAGATCTCCAGAGGGGGCCGCGTACAATGAGCAGTTCTTC.

V usage is TRBV2 and J usage is TRBJ1-3, with unresolved D. The germline V gene encodes CDR1 SNHLY and CDR2 FYNNEI. V was pared by 4 bases and J by 5 bases, with 12 bases between. The CDR3 has 14 residues. CDR3 DNA: TGTGCCAGCAGTGTGGGAGGTGATCGAAACACCATATATTTT. It yields the protein CASSVGGDRNTIYF.